This note documents a single T cell receptor beta chain sequence. Its antigen remains unidentified. The junction had 12 bases not matched to a gene; V was cut back by 3 bases and J by 4 bases. This CDR3 comprises 17 residues. Germline values: CDR1 GTSNPN, CDR2 SVGIG (reference sequence). Amplification used 60 Vbeta primers and 13 Jbeta primers. TCRdb keeps only in-frame clones here, not all; method: immunoSEQ multiplex PCR. The sample contains 110,000 to 150,000 clones, roughly 80% of which appear only once. The sample belongs to a study of cytomegalovirus exposure and HLA in healthy donors. General observations from the study: Donor immune exposure was known only as CMV serostatus. A later analysis found TCR association rates differed by HLA locus, highest for DRB1 and lowest for HLA-C.

Healthy bone marrow donors made up the cohort. This sequence was found in a woman aged 40 to 55 in good health and CMV-seropositive. The chain carries TRBV30 and TRBJ1-1; 12 nucleotides line up with TRBD1. The sample was PBMCs. The CDR3 DNA reads TGTGCCTGGAGGGGGCCAGGACAGGGACAGGGGGCCACTGAAGCTTTCTTT. Its protein is CAWRGPGQGQGATEAFF.